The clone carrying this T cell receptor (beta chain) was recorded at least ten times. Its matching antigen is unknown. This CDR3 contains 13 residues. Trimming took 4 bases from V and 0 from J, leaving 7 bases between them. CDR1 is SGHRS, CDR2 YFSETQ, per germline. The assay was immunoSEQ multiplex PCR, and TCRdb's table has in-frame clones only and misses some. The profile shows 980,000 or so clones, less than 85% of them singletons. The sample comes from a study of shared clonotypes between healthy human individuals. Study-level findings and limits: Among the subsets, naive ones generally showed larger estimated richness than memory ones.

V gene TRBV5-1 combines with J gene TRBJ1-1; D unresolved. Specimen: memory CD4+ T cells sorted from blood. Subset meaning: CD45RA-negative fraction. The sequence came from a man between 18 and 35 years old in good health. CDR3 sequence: CASSRLMNTEAFF. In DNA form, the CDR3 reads TGCGCCAGCAGCAGGCTCATGAACACTGAAGCTTTCTTT. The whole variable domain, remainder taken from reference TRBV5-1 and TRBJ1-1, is KAGVTQTPRYLIKTRGQQVTLSCSPISGHRSVSWYQQTPGQGLQFLFEYFSETQRNKGNFPGRFSGRQFSNSRSEMNVSTLELGDSALYLCASSRLMNTEAFFGQGTRLTVV.